The 30 T cell receptor beta chains in this list originate from one sample, sequenced in a study of human versus mouse CDR3 diversity and MHC coevolution. Profiled with immunoSEQ multiplex PCR; TCRdb holds only in-frame clones, not every one. The sample records about 77,000 clones, approximately 90% being singletons. Source material: naive CD4+ T cells from blood. Noted subset: CD45RO-negative CD62L-positive naive CD4 T cells. The source of these receptors is a person aged 25-75 years in good health.

The chain has TRBV5-4 and TRBJ2-5; TRBD1 aligns across 7 bases. Per germline, CDR1 SGHNT and CDR2 YYREEE (reference sequence). The CDR3 contains 13 residues. Trimming cost V 0 bases and J 4 bases; bases outside gene matches: 0. The CDR3 spells CASSLDRGETQYF. In DNA, the CDR3 is TGTGCCAGCAGCTTGGACAGGGGAGAGACCCAGTACTTC.

The chain is built from TRBV6-1 and TRBJ2-1, with D perhaps TRBD2 (6 bases). Between the trimmed V and J ends, which lost 3 bases and 4 bases, there was a span of 13 bases. The CDR3 runs to 15 residues. Germline lookup yields CDR1 MNHNS and CDR2 SASEGT. The CDR3 loop reads CASSDPGLSYNEQFF. Here the CDR3 DNA reads TGTGCCAGCAGTGACCCGGGACTTAGTTACAATGAGCAGTTCTTC.

V is TRBV2 and J is TRBJ2-1; 8 bases map to TRBD1. In germline, CDR1 is SNHLY, CDR2 FYNNEI. This CDR3 region has 16 residues. The J segment lost 8 bases and the V segment lost 10 bases, leaving 19 bases of the junction unmatched. In DNA, the CDR3 is TGTGCCACCCGAGACCGACGGCAGGGGGCTTTCGATGAGCAGTTCTTC. Translating it yields CATRDRRQGAFDEQFF.

The J gene is TRBJ1-1, the V gene TRBV5-4; D possibly corresponds to TRBD1 (6 bases). Germline V gene data show CDR1 as SGHNT and CDR2 as YYREEE (reference sequence). V was trimmed by 1 base and J by 1 base, leaving 11 bases between them. This CDR3 is 15 amino acids long. CDR3 sequence: CASSLLGAGNTEAFF. The CDR3 DNA reads TGTGCCAGCAGCTTGTTGGGGGCAGGGAACACTGAAGCTTTCTTT.

J is TRBJ2-5 and V is TRBV4-1; 8 nucleotides match TRBD2. The J segment lost 7 bases and the V segment lost 3 bases, leaving 10 bases of the junction unmatched. This CDR3 has 15 amino acids. Germline loops: CDR1 MGHRA, CDR2 YSYEKL. The chain's CDR3 is CASSQGLAGPGTQYF. The CDR3 DNA reads TGCGCCAGCAGCCAGGGTCTAGCGGGCCCCGGGACCCAGTACTTC.

The chain uses TRBV5-6 and TRBJ2-1; D call uncertain. CDR1 is SGHDT and CDR2 is YYEEEE in the germline V gene. Trimming removed 2 bases from V and 9 bases from J, with 9 bases in between. The CDR3 is made up of 12 amino acids. CDR3 nucleotides: TGTGCCAGCAGCTTTTCTCCGTCTGAGCAGTTCTTC. Encoded protein: CASSFSPSEQFF. Combining the CDR3 with reference TRBV5-6 and TRBJ2-1 gives the whole variable domain DAGVTQSPTHLIKTRGQQVTLRCSPKSGHDTVSWYQQALGQGPQFIFQYYEEEERQRGNFPDRFSGHQFPNYSSELNVNALLLGDSALYLCASSFSPSEQFFGPGTRLTVL.

This sequence joins TRBV12-5 and TRBJ1-1; possibly TRBD1 for D (6 bases). In germline, CDR1 is LGHNT, CDR2 FRNRAP. The CDR3 loop spans 17 amino acids. V lost 1 base and J lost 12, with 27 bases in between. CDR3 sequence: CASGLGALGTNRPVPFF. The CDR3 DNA follows: TGTGCTAGTGGTTTGGGGGCTTTGGGGACAAATAGGCCTGTGCCTTTCTTT.

Note on this clone: The sample carries other DNA sequences with the same CDR3. This chain links TRBV5-1 with TRBJ2-1; perhaps TRBD2 as D (6 bases). V shed 0 bases and J shed 2 bases, with 6 bases lying between them. The germline CDR1 and CDR2 sequences are SGHRS and YFSETQ. The CDR3 spans 14 residues. In DNA, the CDR3 is TGCGCCAGCAGCTTGGGGGGGGCCTACAATGAGCAGTTCTTC. As protein: CASSLGGAYNEQFF. Full variable domain (outside the CDR3, taken from reference TRBV5-1 and TRBJ2-1): KAGVTQTPRYLIKTRGQQVTLSCSPISGHRSVSWYQQTPGQGLQFLFEYFSETQRNKGNFPGRFSGRQFSNSRSEMNVSTLELGDSALYLCASSLGGAYNEQFFGPGTRLTVL.

This chain joins TRBV11-1 and TRBJ2-5; D perhaps matches TRBD1 (5 bases). Germline CDR1 SGHAT, CDR2 FQDESV (reference sequence). CDR3 size: 16 residues. V lost 0 bases and J 2 bases, leaving 13 bases between the germline ends. The CDR3 nucleotides read TGTGCCAGCAGCTTAGCAGGGTCAGGGCGACAAGAGACCCAGTACTTC. This translates into CASSLAGSGRQETQYF. Full variable domain (rest looked up from reference TRBV11-1 and TRBJ2-5): EAEVAQSPRYKITEKSQAVAFWCDPISGHATLYWYRQILGQGPELLVQFQDESVVDDSQLPKDRFSAERLKGVDSTLKIQPAELGDSAMYLCASSLAGSGRQETQYFGPGTRLLVL.

The table lists this clone with a few counts. V gene TRBV21-1 combines with J gene TRBJ2-7; the DNA was not compared with TRBD1, the D call given in the table. TRBV21-1 is a recognized pseudogene. This CDR3 spans 15 amino acids. CDR3 nucleotide sequence: TGTGCCAGCAGCATCAGACGGCAGGGATCCTACGAGCAGTACTTC. It translates to CASSIRRQGSYEQYF.

CDR3 sequence: CASSLASNYEQYF. The CDR3 DNA is TGTGCCAGCAGCTTAGCGTCTAACTACGAGCAGTACTTC. The chain has TRBV7-8 and TRBJ2-7; D not resolved. Germline CDR1 is SGHVS and CDR2 is FQNEAQ. Trimming took 0 bases from V and 3 from J, leaving 6 bases between them. CDR3 length: 13 amino acids. The whole variable domain, filled in from reference TRBV7-8 and TRBJ2-7, reads GAGVSQSPRYKVAKRGQDVALRCDPISGHVSLFWYQQALGQGPEFLTYFQNEAQLDKSGLPSDRFFAERPEGSVSTLKIQRTQQEDSAVYLCASSLASNYEQYFGPGTRLTVT.

This clone was seen just once. The sample has other DNA sequences that encode this CDR3 too. The chain carries TRBV5-7 and TRBJ2-7; perhaps TRBD2 as D (6 bases). TRBV5-7 is identified as an open reading frame with a role that is uncertain. CDR3 size: 12 residues. V was clipped by 8 bases and J by 7 bases, with 16 bases between them. The CDR3 DNA follows: TGTGCCAGAGCTAGCGACCGCTATGAGCAGTACTTC. It encodes CARASDRYEQYF.

In its sample, this clone was seen once. CDR3 in amino acids: CAWGGVGVPYGYTF. The CDR3 nucleotides are TGTGCCTGGGGGGGGGTCGGGGTTCCCTATGGCTACACCTTC. The genes are TRBV30 and TRBJ1-2; a weak D match, TRBD1 (5 bases). Per the germline V gene, CDR1 is GTSNPN and CDR2 is SVGIG (reference sequence). This CDR3 region has 14 residues. The V end was cut by 5 bases, the J end by 4 bases, with 17 bases between.

This chain joins TRBV6-1 and TRBJ1-5, with D uncertain. Germline V lookup: CDR1 MNHNS, CDR2 SASEGT. The CDR3 sequence is 14 residues long. Trimming stripped 3 bases from V and 0 bases from J, with 6 bases between. The CDR3 loop is CASSDVFSNQPQHF. CDR3 in DNA: TGTGCCAGCAGTGATGTCTTTAGCAATCAGCCCCAGCATTTT.

The chain links TRBV5-4 to TRBJ2-7, with 10 bases aligning to TRBD1. V was clipped by 4 bases and J by 6 bases; unmatched bases: 10. CDR1 and CDR2 (germline): SGHNT, YYREEE (reference sequence). The CDR3 extends over 15 amino acids. The CDR3 spells CASSAPTGGPGEQYF. In DNA form, the CDR3 reads TGTGCCAGCAGCGCGCCGACAGGGGGCCCTGGCGAGCAGTACTTC.

The chain is built from TRBV10-3 and TRBJ2-2; D is perhaps TRBD1 (5 bases). The CDR3 has 15 amino acids. V gave up 4 bases and J gave up 5 bases, with 14 bases separating them. From germline, CDR1 is ENHRY and CDR2 SYGVKD. The CDR3 sequence: CAISGLNRGTGELFF. CDR3 DNA: TGTGCCATCAGTGGTTTAAATAGGGGAACCGGGGAGCTGTTTTTT.

The genes are TRBV6-9 and TRBJ2-1; the D gene is possibly TRBD2 (7 bases). Germline V CDR1 and CDR2: MNHGY, SVAAGI. This CDR3 is built from 17 residues. V was shortened by 6 bases and J by 6 bases, with 24 bases between the two germline ends. The CDR3 reads CASSGRRGAPIPNEQFF. CDR3 DNA sequence: TGTGCCAGCAGCGGTAGACGGGGGGCCCCCATCCCCAATGAGCAGTTCTTC.

V usage is TRBV5-6 and J usage is TRBJ2-1, with 14 bases aligning to TRBD2. Per the germline V gene, CDR1 is SGHDT and CDR2 is YYEEEE. This CDR3 region has 16 residues. J lost 10 bases, V lost 4 bases, and 10 bases had no gene match. The CDR3: CASSVPGLAGVSEQFF. The CDR3 DNA reads TGTGCCAGCAGCGTTCCGGGACTAGCGGGAGTAAGCGAGCAGTTCTTC.

This chain uses TRBV19 with TRBJ2-5; 13 nucleotides agree with TRBD2. Germline lookup yields CDR1 LNHDA and CDR2 SQIVND (reference sequence). This CDR3 is built from 18 residues. Trimming took 4 bases from V and 5 from J; bases not matched to a gene: 13. DNA for the CDR3: TGTGCCAGTAGTAGCGGACTAGCGGGAGCTGGGAGGAGTGAGACCCAGTACTTC. It specifies CASSSGLAGAGRSETQYF.

This chain links TRBV5-4 with TRBJ2-5; TRBD2 matches 13 bases. The V gene end was trimmed by 4 bases and the J gene end by 5 bases; junction bases not matched to a gene: 20. This CDR3 region has 20 residues. Germline V gives CDR1 SGHNT, CDR2 YYREEE (reference sequence). CDR3 sequence (DNA): TGTGCCAGCAGCCGGACCCCGGGACTAGCGGGAAAACTAACCGGGGAGACCCAGTACTTC. It translates to CASSRTPGLAGKLTGETQYF.

The rearrangement uses TRBV6-4 and TRBJ1-6; perhaps TRBD1 as D (5 bases). This CDR3 is 14 amino acids long. The germline V and J ends were trimmed by 6 bases and 4 bases, with 10 bases remaining between them. Germline CDR1 reads MRHNA; CDR2 reads SNTAGT. In nucleotides, the CDR3 is TGTGCCAGCAGCCCTAAGGGGTATAATTCACCCCTCCACTTT. This encodes CASSPKGYNSPLHF.

The chain is built from TRBV7-9 and TRBJ1-1; the D gene is possibly TRBD1 (5 bases). The V end lost 3 bases, the J end lost 3 bases, and 14 bases lay between the germline ends. CDR1 is SEHNR, CDR2 FQNEAQ, per germline (reference sequence). The CDR3 extends over 15 amino acids. The CDR3 nucleotides read TGTGCCAGCAGCTTTTCCGGGACGGGAGACACTGAAGCTTTCTTT. This gives the protein CASSFSGTGDTEAFF.

The rearrangement joins TRBV12-5 to TRBJ2-5; D possibly corresponds to TRBD2 (6 bases). This CDR3 is 16 amino acids long. Between the trimmed V and J ends, which lost 9 bases and 2 bases, there was a span of 22 bases. Germline V CDR1 and CDR2: LGHNT, FRNRAP. CDR3 nucleotides: TGTGCTAGCTCCTCTCGGATAGCGGCCATTCAAGAGACCCAGTACTTC. As protein: CASSSRIAAIQETQYF. Combining the CDR3 with reference TRBV12-5 and TRBJ2-5 gives the whole variable domain DARVTQTPRHKVTEMGQEVTMRCQPILGHNTVFWYRQTMMQGLELLAYFRNRAPLDDSGMPKDRFSAEMPDATLATLKIQPSEPRDSAVYFCASSSRIAAIQETQYFGPGTRLLVL.

The chain employs TRBV5-1 and TRBJ2-7; 8 positions agree with TRBD2. The CDR3 totals 15 residues. V dropped 2 bases and J dropped 4; count of bases not matched to a gene: 8. Germline V lookup: CDR1 SGHRS, CDR2 YFSETQ. The CDR3 sequence: CASSFGRGGWYEQYF. CDR3 coding DNA: TGCGCCAGCAGCTTCGGACGGGGGGGCTGGTACGAGCAGTACTTC.

The J gene is TRBJ2-2, the V gene TRBV6-5, with D maybe TRBD1 (6 bases). CDR3 length equals 13 residues. Trimming shortened V by 5 bases and J by 6 bases, and 10 bases separated the two germline ends. CDR1 MNHEY and CDR2 SVGAGI come from the germline V gene. The CDR3 DNA reads TGTGCCAGCAGTGAATACAGGGCCGGGGAGCTGTTTTTT. Translating it yields CASSEYRAGELFF.

V is TRBV28 and J is TRBJ1-2; D may be TRBD1 (5 bases). Per germline, CDR1 MDHEN and CDR2 SYDVKM. CDR3 length equals 13 residues. V was cut by 2 bases and J by 8 bases, with 12 bases left in between. The CDR3 is CASSLGREFGYTF. In DNA, the CDR3 is TGTGCCAGCAGTTTAGGCAGGGAATTCGGCTACACCTTC.

The rearrangement joins TRBV6-1 to TRBJ2-7; TRBD1 agrees at 8 bases. Trimming took 5 bases from V and 3 from J; bases not matched to a gene: 9. This CDR3 has 15 residues. Per the germline V gene, CDR1 is MNHNS and CDR2 is SASEGT. The chain's CDR3 is CASSLKTGDNYEQYF. In DNA, the CDR3 is TGTGCCAGCAGTCTCAAGACAGGGGACAACTACGAGCAGTACTTC.

This chain connects TRBV15 to TRBJ1-2, with D tentatively TRBD1 (6 bases). The CDR3 length is 16 residues. CDR1 is LNHNV and CDR2 is YYDKDF in the germline V gene (reference sequence). The V and J ends lost 0 bases and 1 base respectively, with 12 bases between them. The CDR3 DNA follows: TGTGCCACCAGCAGAGATCAGGGGATTCTTAACTATGGCTACACCTTC. Protein: CATSRDQGILNYGYTF.

Regarding this clone: The sample carries other DNA sequences with the same CDR3. The chain has TRBV10-3 and TRBJ2-1, with TRBD2 identical over 14 bases. The CDR3 covers 14 residues. Germline V gene data show CDR1 as ENHRY and CDR2 as SYGVKD. With 6 bases clipped from V and 8 bases from J, the junction kept 3 bases outside the gene matches. This CDR3 reads CAIRGTSGSDEQFF. The DNA of the CDR3 is TGTGCCATCAGAGGGACTAGCGGGAGCGATGAGCAGTTCTTC.

The chain employs TRBV28 and TRBJ2-7, with D tentatively TRBD2 (5 bases). Germline V lookup: CDR1 MDHEN, CDR2 SYDVKM. CDR3 size: 13 residues. As DNA, the CDR3 is TGTGGGGTCCGGAGGCTAGGACCCTACGAGCAGTACTTC. The encoded protein is CGVRRLGPYEQYF. Combining the CDR3 with reference TRBV28 and TRBJ2-7 gives the whole variable domain DVKVTQSSRYLVKRTGEKVFLECVQDMDHENMFWYRQDPGLGLRLIYFSYDVKMKEKGDIPEGYSVSREKKERFSLILESASTNQTSMYLCGVRRLGPYEQYFGPGTRLTVT.